The 15 T cell receptor beta chains listed next were all sequenced from one sample in a study of OX40 agonist ivuxolimab in advanced cancers. Libraries were prepared by immunoSEQ multiplex PCR; TCRdb keeps only in-frame clonotypes and omits some of them. The sample has 91,000 or so clones, 85% to 90% seen once. The material was CD4+ or CD8+ T cells sorted from blood, obtained in a trial of the OX40 agonist ivuxolimab. These receptors were taken from an adult with an advanced solid tumor such as melanoma, head and neck, liver or kidney cancer.

The chain combines TRBV5-5 with TRBJ2-2; a possible D gene is TRBD2 (6 bases). CDR3 length: 14 amino acids. Trimming stripped 3 bases from V and 5 bases from J, with 11 bases between. Germline V lookup: CDR1 SGHKS, CDR2 YYEKEE (reference sequence). The CDR3 DNA reads TGTGCCAGCAGCTCACTCGGGGGAACCGGGGAGCTGTTTTTT. Its translation is CASSSLGGTGELFF.

The rearrangement links TRBV4-1 to TRBJ2-1; TRBD2 aligns across 10 bases. Germline values: CDR1 MGHRA, CDR2 YSYEKL. Germline trimming cut 6 bases from V and 8 bases from J; bases unmatched to any gene: 7. The CDR3 is 14 amino acids. CDR3 amino acids: CASRLGLATDEQFF. The DNA for the CDR3 is TGCGCCAGCAGGCTGGGACTAGCGACCGATGAGCAGTTCTTC.

The V gene is TRBV5-1, the J gene TRBJ2-7; D is ambiguous. The CDR3 contains 12 residues. The ends were cut back, 3 bases at V and 2 bases at J, with 6 bases in the middle. CDR1 SGHRS and CDR2 YFSETQ come from the germline V gene. The chain's CDR3 is CASSSTTYEQYF. The CDR3 bases are TGCGCCAGCAGCTCTACTACCTACGAGCAGTACTTC.

J is TRBJ2-5 and V is TRBV2; D perhaps matches TRBD1 (6 bases). Germline CDR1 and CDR2: SNHLY and FYNNEI. V was pared by 2 bases and J by 5 bases, with 15 bases between. The CDR3 runs to 15 residues. As DNA, the CDR3 is TGTGCCAGCAGTGAAAGAATACAGGGCGGGGAGACCCAGTACTTC. It yields the protein CASSERIQGGETQYF.

This chain links TRBV7-9 with TRBJ2-3; perhaps TRBD1 as D (6 bases). Looked up from germline, CDR1 is SEHNR and CDR2 is FQNEAQ (reference sequence). This CDR3 spans 13 amino acids. The V end lost 3 bases, the J end lost 5 bases, and 9 bases lay between the germline ends. CDR3 coding DNA: TGTGCCAGCAGCTTTCACAGGGAAGATACGCAGTATTTT. The encoded protein is CASSFHREDTQYF.

The V call is TRBV27, the J call TRBJ1-1; D possibly corresponds to TRBD1 (5 bases). From germline, CDR1 is MNHEY and CDR2 SMNVEV (reference sequence). Trimming removed 5 bases at V and 1 base at J, with 11 bases between. This CDR3 is 14 amino acids long. The CDR3 region has the DNA TGTGCCAGCAGTCGCTGGGGGGGGAACACTGAAGCTTTCTTT. Its protein product is CASSRWGGNTEAFF.

The gene calls are TRBV30 and TRBJ1-2, with D tentatively TRBD1 (5 bases). With 4 bases removed from V and 3 bases from J, the gap between germline ends came to 15 bases. CDR1 GTSNPN and CDR2 SVGIG come from the germline V gene (reference sequence). The CDR3 runs to 14 residues. CDR3 nucleotide sequence: TGTGCCTGGACCAGGCAGGGCGTTGACTATGGCTACACCTTC. As protein: CAWTRQGVDYGYTF.

DNA for the CDR3: TGTGCCAGCAGTTTATCGGCAGGGGGGAACACTGAAGCTTTCTTT. Translating it yields CASSLSAGGNTEAFF. The chain has TRBV27 and TRBJ1-1, with 7 bases identical to TRBD1. Looked up from germline, CDR1 is MNHEY and CDR2 is SMNVEV (reference sequence). This CDR3 has 15 residues. The V and J ends lost 0 bases and 1 base, in that order; junction bases with no gene match: 2.

The chain employs TRBV18 and TRBJ1-1, with 7 bases matching TRBD1. Per the germline V gene, CDR1 is KGHSH and CDR2 is LQKENI. This CDR3 has 15 amino acids. The V gene end was trimmed by 4 bases and the J gene end by 5 bases; junction bases not matched to a gene: 10. Here the CDR3 DNA reads TGTGCCAGCTCACGGGGCGACAGGGCCTGGACTGAAGCTTTCTTT. It translates to CASSRGDRAWTEAFF. The entire variable domain, with the rest obtained from reference TRBV18 and TRBJ1-1, is as follows: NAGVMQNPRHLVRRRGQEARLRCSPMKGHSHVYWYRQLPEEGLKFMVYLQKENIIDESGMPKERFSAEFPKEGPSILRIQQVVRGDSAAYFCASSRGDRAWTEAFFGQGTRLTVV.

In this sample, this clone turned up a few times. V and J are TRBV7-8 and TRBJ1-2; TRBD1 matches at 10 bases. Trimming at V came to 1 base and at J to 6 bases, leaving 11 bases not matched to a gene. The length of the CDR3 is 17 residues. Per the germline V gene, CDR1 is SGHVS and CDR2 is FQNEAQ. The CDR3 DNA sequence: TGTGCCAGCAGCTTAGGTGGGAGGACAGGGGGTCTCGATGGCTACACCTTC. Its protein product is CASSLGGRTGGLDGYTF.

The rearrangement uses TRBV28 and TRBJ1-2, with 7 bases identical to TRBD1. The germline CDR1 and CDR2 sequences are MDHEN and SYDVKM. Unmatched junction bases numbered 6, after V lost 4 bases and J lost 4 bases. There are 14 residues in the CDR3. CDR3 coding DNA: TGTGCCAGCAGTTACTCGGGACAGTCCTATGGCTACACCTTC. Its protein is CASSYSGQSYGYTF.

The chain is built from TRBV11-3 and TRBJ2-7; D remains unclear. Trimming shortened V by 2 bases and J by 5 bases, and 7 bases separated the two germline ends. The CDR3 runs to 12 residues. CDR1 SGHNT and CDR2 YENEEA come from the germline V gene. CDR3 coding DNA: TGTGCCAGCAGCTTACTCGGCGACGAGCAGTACTTC. Translation gives CASSLLGDEQYF.

The chain joins TRBV6-1 to TRBJ1-2; unclear D gene. The germline gives CDR1 MNHNS, CDR2 SASEGT. The CDR3 consists of 11 residues. Trimming pared 3 bases from V and 7 bases from J, leaving 6 bases between. CDR3 in DNA: TGTGCCAGCAGTGAGGGAGGTGGCTACACCTTC. Protein product: CASSEGGGYTF.

The chain combines TRBV29-1 with TRBJ2-7; a weak D match, TRBD1 (5 bases). CDR1 is SQVTM, CDR2 ANQGSEA, per germline. Trimming removed 4 bases from V and 1 base from J, with 14 bases in between. The CDR3 is 14 amino acids. The CDR3 region is CSVVLDTLSYEQYF. The CDR3 DNA reads TGCAGCGTTGTTTTGGACACCCTTTCCTACGAGCAGTACTTC.

The chain combines TRBV2 with TRBJ1-1; D is undetermined. Trimming removed 4 bases from V and 3 bases from J, with 3 bases in between. The CDR3 totals 11 residues. Germline CDR1 and CDR2: SNHLY and FYNNEI. Written as DNA, the CDR3 is TGTGCCAGCAGTGCGTACACTGAAGCTTTCTTT. It translates to CASSAYTEAFF.